This TCR beta chain was observed in a study of OX40 agonist ivuxolimab in advanced cancers. Study context: Ivuxolimab doses were 0.01, 0.1, 0.3, 1.5, 3 or 10 mg/kg every 2 weeks. The dose-escalation group included hepatocellular carcinoma, melanoma, renal cell carcinoma and head and neck cancer. Partial responses, seen in three patients, involved one hepatocellular carcinoma and two cutaneous melanomas. Treatment received earlier with anti-PD-1, anti-PD-L1 or anti-CTLA-4 agents was allowed, and 40% had some.

The repertoire was sequenced with immunoSEQ multiplex PCR; TCRdb's copy has only in-frame clones and lacks some. The data contain some 80,000 clones, 84% of them seen just once; the ten biggest clones take up approximately 25%. Germline trimming cut 4 bases from V and 0 bases from J; bases unmatched to any gene: 5. The CDR3 is 16 residues long. Germline values: CDR1 LGHNA, CDR2 YSLEER. The sample was CD4+ or CD8+ T cells sorted from blood, taken in a trial of the OX40 agonist ivuxolimab. The clonotype was recovered from an adult with an advanced solid tumor such as melanoma, head and neck, liver or kidney cancer. The chain joins TRBV4-3 to TRBJ1-4; 7 bases map to TRBD1. The CDR3 bases are TGCGCCAGCAGCCGAATCACAGGGGCAACTAATGAAAAACTGTTTTTT. This encodes CASSRITGATNEKLFF.